This entry is about one T cell receptor (beta chain). The data derive from a study of blood T cell repertoires in COVID-19. In the authors' workflow: How many nucleated cells were present was estimated from reference gene primer amplification. Here immunoSEQ multiplex PCR was the method, and the copy in TCRdb shows in-frame clones only, minus some. The V and J calls and clone size were taken over from that table, and D and trimming were inferred from the DNA. The table records approximately 180,000 clones, approximately 88% of them present only once. CDR3 length: 14 amino acids. Trimming shortened V by 4 bases and J by 5 bases, and 15 bases separated the two germline ends. Germline CDR1 is SGHTA and CDR2 is FQGNSA.

This chain joins TRBV7-2 and TRBJ2-7, with D possibly matching TRBD2 (7 bases). The receptor was isolated from a woman aged 45-65 years with acute or convalescent COVID-19. Material: peripheral blood. The CDR3 coding sequence is TGTGCCAGCAGCTCTGACCGCGGGGGCAACGAGCAGTACTTC. Protein sequence: CASSSDRGGNEQYF.